This is a list of T cell receptor beta chains from one sample in a study of spatial heterogeneity in lung cancer. TCRdb ran MiXCR on the 5' RACE reads and lists one entry per CDR3 protein. The data contain about 92,000 distinct CDR3 sequences, about 12% of them seen just once; the ten biggest clones take up approximately 39%. The sequenced sample was PBMCs, obtained at surgery. These receptors were collected from a male donor with early-stage non-small cell lung cancer. The CDR3 runs from the conserved cysteine through the conserved F or W. A D gene is named only where the DNA matches it firmly. Size tells how often a clone was seen (once, few, many) or the class of an expanded clone, and some rows leave it out.

CDR3 | DNA | size | J | V | D
CASSFDAVKNIQYF | TGTGCCAGCAGCTTCGACGCAGTAAAAAACATTCAGTACTTC | few | TRBJ2-4 | TRBV7-2 | NA
CSVFGQSNTGELFF | TGCAGCGTCTTCGGACAGTCGAACACCGGGGAGCTGTTTTTT | NA | TRBJ2-2 | TRBV29-1 | NA
CAIPRGGQGRVNTEAFF | TGTGCCATTCCCAGGGGGGGACAGGGAAGGGTGAACACTGAAGCTTTCTTT | few | TRBJ1-1 | TRBV21-1 | NA
CASSVGLAGRRNEQFF | TGTGCCAGCAGCGTAGGACTAGCGGGAAGGAGGAATGAGCAGTTCTTC | few | TRBJ2-1 | TRBV9 | TRBD2
CSVEIWESSYNEQFF | TGCAGCGTTGAAATATGGGAGTCGTCCTACAATGAGCAGTTCTTC | few | TRBJ2-1 | TRBV29-1 | NA
CASTPSRPIYF | TGTGCCAGCACTCCCAGTAGGCCCATATATTTT | few | TRBJ1-3 | TRBV12-3/TRBV12-4 | NA
CASSLTGGETDTQYF | TGTGCCAGCAGCTTGACAGGGGGCGAAACAGATACGCAGTATTTT | few | TRBJ2-3 | TRBV5-6 | TRBD1
CASSLAGVETQYF | TGTGCCAGCAGTTTAGCGGGAGTAGAGACCCAGTACTTC | NA | TRBJ2-5 | TRBV27 | TRBD2
CASSLDGYEQYF | TGTGCCAGCAGTTTGGACGGATACGAGCAGTACTTC | NA | TRBJ2-7 | TRBV2 | NA
CAISEALATGGMTGELFF | TGTGCCATCAGTGAAGCGTTAGCGACAGGGGGAATGACCGGGGAGCTGTTTTTT | many | TRBJ2-2 | TRBV10-3 | TRBD1
CASSSGQGFNEKLFF | TGTGCCAGCAGCTCGGGACAGGGCTTTAATGAAAAACTGTTTTTT | NA | TRBJ1-4 | TRBV7-9 | TRBD1
CASSPGTGEDTQYF | TGTGCCAGCAGTCCCGGGACAGGGGAAGATACGCAGTATTTT | NA | TRBJ2-3 | TRBV6-5 | TRBD1
CSARTGGNTGELFF | TGCAGTGCAAGGACAGGGGGCAACACCGGGGAGCTGTTTTTT | many | TRBJ2-2 | TRBV20-1 | TRBD1
CSASQPYEQFF | TGCAGTGCTAGCCAGCCCTATGAGCAGTTCTTC | many | TRBJ2-1 | TRBV20-1 | NA
CASSFDNSYNEQFF | TGTGCCAGCAGCTTTGACAACTCCTACAATGAGCAGTTCTTC | few | TRBJ2-1 | TRBV7-3 | NA
CASSVTSEETYEQYF | TGTGCCAGCAGCGTAACTAGCGAGGAAACCTACGAGCAGTACTTC | NA | TRBJ2-7 | TRBV9 | TRBD2
CASRGQGAYNEQFF | TGTGCCAGCAGGGGACAGGGGGCCTACAATGAGCAGTTCTTC | NA | TRBJ2-1 | TRBV6-5 | TRBD1
CSALHRDRGNYEQYF | TGCAGTGCTCTTCACCGGGACAGGGGAAACTACGAGCAGTACTTC | few | TRBJ2-7 | TRBV20-1 | TRBD1
CASMGRYNEQFF | TGTGCCAGTATGGGCAGGTACAATGAGCAGTTCTTC | many | TRBJ2-1 | TRBV19 | NA
CASSSQQGNFSPHF | TGTGCCAGCAGTTCCCAACAGGGGAACTTTAGCCCGCACTTC | few | TRBJ2-7 | TRBV28 | TRBD1
CASSPGLGRGDDTQYF | TGTGCCAGCAGCCCGGGACTAGGGAGAGGGGACGATACGCAGTATTTT | few | TRBJ2-3 | TRBV7-2 | TRBD2
CAIGLGQNNSPLHF | TGTGCCATAGGATTGGGACAAAATAATTCACCCCTCCACTTT | few | TRBJ1-6 | TRBV10-3 | NA
CAISSGGATDTQYF | TGTGCCATCAGCTCCGGGGGTGCCACAGATACGCAGTATTTT | few | TRBJ2-3 | TRBV10-3 | NA
CASSASGRAATGELFF | TGTGCCAGCAGTGCTAGCGGGAGGGCCGCCACCGGGGAGCTGTTTTTT | NA | TRBJ2-2 | TRBV6-1 | TRBD2
CASSEGPRGSPLHF | TGTGCCAGCAGTGAAGGGCCGAGGGGTTCACCCCTCCACTTT | NA | TRBJ1-6 | TRBV2 | NA
CASSLMGTSGGDTQYF | TGCGCCAGCAGCTTGATGGGGACTAGCGGGGGAGATACGCAGTATTTT | NA | TRBJ2-3 | TRBV5-1 | TRBD2
CASTSERGRTDTQYF | TGTGCCAGCACTTCCGAACGGGGCCGCACAGATACGCAGTATTTT | few | TRBJ2-3 | TRBV7-2 | NA
CASSLSQREETKNIQYF | TGTGCCAGCAGCTTATCTCAGCGGGAAGAGACCAAAAACATTCAGTACTTC | few | TRBJ2-4 | TRBV13 | TRBD2
CASSLEPSGYEQYF | TGCGCCAGCAGCTTGGAACCGTCGGGCTACGAGCAGTACTTC | few | TRBJ2-7 | TRBV5-1 | NA
CASSLDSGYNEQFF | TGTGCCAGCAGCTTAGACAGCGGGTACAATGAGCAGTTCTTC | NA | TRBJ2-1 | TRBV7-3 | NA
CASTPSGSPNTEAFF | TGTGCCAGCACCCCGTCCGGGTCTCCGAACACTGAAGCTTTCTTT | NA | TRBJ1-1 | TRBV28 | NA
CASSATGHYEQYF | TGCGCCAGCAGCGCTACGGGCCACTACGAGCAGTACTTC | few | TRBJ2-7 | TRBV5-1 | NA
CASTYGGDQPQHF | TGTGCCAGCACCTATGGGGGGGATCAGCCCCAGCATTTT | NA | TRBJ1-5 | TRBV2 | NA
CASSYSAPYEQYF | TGTGCCAGCAGTTACTCGGCCCCCTACGAGCAGTACTTC | few | TRBJ2-7 | TRBV6-2/TRBV6-3 | NA
CASSPGAYEQYF | TGTGCCAGCAGCCCCGGCGCCTACGAGCAGTACTTC | many | TRBJ2-7 | TRBV7-8 | NA
CAISDGTSNEQFF | TGTGCCATCAGTGACGGGACATCTAATGAGCAGTTCTTC | NA | TRBJ2-1 | TRBV10-3 | NA